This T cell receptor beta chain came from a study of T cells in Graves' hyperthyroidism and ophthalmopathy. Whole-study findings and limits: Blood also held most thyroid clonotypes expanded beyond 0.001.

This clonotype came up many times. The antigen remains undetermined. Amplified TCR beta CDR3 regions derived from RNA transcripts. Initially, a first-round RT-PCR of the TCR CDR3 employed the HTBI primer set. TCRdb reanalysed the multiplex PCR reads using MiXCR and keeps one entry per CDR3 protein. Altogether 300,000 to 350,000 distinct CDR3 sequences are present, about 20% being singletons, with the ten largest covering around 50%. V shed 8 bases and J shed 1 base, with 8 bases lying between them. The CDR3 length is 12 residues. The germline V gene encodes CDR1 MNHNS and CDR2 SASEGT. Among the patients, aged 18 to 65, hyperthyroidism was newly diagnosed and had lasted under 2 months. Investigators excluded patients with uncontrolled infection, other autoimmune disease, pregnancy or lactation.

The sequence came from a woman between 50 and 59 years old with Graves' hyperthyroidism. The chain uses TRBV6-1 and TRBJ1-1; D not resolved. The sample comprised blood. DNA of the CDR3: TGTGCCAGCTGGACGGGGAACACTGAAGCTTTCTTT. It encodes CASWTGNTEAFF.